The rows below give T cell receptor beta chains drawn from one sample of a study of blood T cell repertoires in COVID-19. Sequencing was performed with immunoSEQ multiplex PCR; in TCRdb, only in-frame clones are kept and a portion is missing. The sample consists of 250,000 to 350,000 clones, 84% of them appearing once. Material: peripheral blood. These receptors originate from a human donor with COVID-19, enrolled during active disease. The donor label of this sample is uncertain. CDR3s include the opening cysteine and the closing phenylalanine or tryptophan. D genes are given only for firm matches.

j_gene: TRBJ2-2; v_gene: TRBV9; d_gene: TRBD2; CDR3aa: CASSVLAGAGELFF
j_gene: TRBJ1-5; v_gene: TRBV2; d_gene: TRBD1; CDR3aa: CASSGYRGSNQPQHF
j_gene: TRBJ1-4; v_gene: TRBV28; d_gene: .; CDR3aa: CASSSPGLSSNEKLFF
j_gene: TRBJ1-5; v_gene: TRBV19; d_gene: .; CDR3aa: CASSPGLNQPQHF
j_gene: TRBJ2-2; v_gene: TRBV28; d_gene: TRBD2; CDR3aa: CASSPPGLAVTGELFF
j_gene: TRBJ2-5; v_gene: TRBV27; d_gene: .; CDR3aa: CASGSPNGASQETQYF
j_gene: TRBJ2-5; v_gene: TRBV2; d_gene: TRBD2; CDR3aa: CASSKDAGGAETQYF
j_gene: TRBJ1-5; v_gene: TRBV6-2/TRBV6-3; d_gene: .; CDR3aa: CASSYERTGEQPQHF
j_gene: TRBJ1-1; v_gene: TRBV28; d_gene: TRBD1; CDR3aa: CASVLRQGSTEAFF
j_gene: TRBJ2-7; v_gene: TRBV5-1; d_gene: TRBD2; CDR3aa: CASSFPTSGLPSYEQYF
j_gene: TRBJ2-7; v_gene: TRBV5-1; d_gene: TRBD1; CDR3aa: CASSPGTGNHEQYF
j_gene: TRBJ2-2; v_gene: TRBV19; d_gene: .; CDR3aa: CASTPERGLPNTGELFF
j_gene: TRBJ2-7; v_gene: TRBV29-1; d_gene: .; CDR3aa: CSVTGTGIGEQYF
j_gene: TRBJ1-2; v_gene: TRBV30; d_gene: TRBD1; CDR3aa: CAFPRGEEVYGYTF
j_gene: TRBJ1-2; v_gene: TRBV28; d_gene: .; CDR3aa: CASSLYITVDGYTF
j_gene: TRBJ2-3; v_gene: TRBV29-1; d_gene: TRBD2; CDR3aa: CSALPEREGLSQYF
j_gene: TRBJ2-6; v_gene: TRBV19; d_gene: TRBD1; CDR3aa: CASSTGTGGTSGANVLTF
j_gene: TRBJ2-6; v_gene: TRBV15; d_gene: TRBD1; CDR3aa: CATSRDGTGELSGANVLTF
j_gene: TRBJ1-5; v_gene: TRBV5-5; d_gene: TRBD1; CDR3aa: CASSAGTGNQPQHF
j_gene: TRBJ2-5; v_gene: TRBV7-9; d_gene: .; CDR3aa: CASSLARFPVQETQYF
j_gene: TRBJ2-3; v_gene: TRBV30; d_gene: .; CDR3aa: CAWSVLSGSTDTQYF
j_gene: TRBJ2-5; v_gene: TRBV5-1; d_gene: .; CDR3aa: CANQPPRGEGGETQYF
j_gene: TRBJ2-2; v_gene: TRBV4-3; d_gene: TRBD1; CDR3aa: CASSPLPTGTGGTGELFF
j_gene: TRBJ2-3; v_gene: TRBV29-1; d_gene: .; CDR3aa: CSAGSGTDTQYF
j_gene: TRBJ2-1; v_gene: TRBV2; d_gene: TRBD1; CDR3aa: CASSVGQGAVNEQFF